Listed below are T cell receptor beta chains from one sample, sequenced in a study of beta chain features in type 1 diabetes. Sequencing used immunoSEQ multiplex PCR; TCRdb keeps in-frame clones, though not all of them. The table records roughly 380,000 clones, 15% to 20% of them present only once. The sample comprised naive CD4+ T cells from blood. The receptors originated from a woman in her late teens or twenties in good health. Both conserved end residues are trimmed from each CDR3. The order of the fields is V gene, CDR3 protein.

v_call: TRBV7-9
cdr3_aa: ASSLRDRANEKLF

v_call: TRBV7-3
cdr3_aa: ASSLSSGGPYEQY

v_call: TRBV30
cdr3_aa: AWGRGRGSYNEQF

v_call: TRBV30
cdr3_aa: AWSTQNTGELF

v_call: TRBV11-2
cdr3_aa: ASMGLGYEQY

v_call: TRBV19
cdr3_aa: ASRTSGRNNEQF

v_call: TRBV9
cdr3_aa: ASSVGRENNEQF

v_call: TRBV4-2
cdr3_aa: ASSFDRETEAF

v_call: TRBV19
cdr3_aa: ASRGGTDTQY

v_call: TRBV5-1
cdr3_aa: ASSLPGTAGANVLT

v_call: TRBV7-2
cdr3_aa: ASSPRTSGLNEQF

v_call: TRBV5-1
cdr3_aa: ASSLAPGNEQF

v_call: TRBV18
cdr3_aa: ASSFREGYGYT

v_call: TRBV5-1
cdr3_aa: ASSPTGTADTQY

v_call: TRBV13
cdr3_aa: ASSRGQGRTEAF

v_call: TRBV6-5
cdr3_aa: ASSYVVPRDQTQY

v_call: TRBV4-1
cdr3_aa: ASSQEGGRGETQY

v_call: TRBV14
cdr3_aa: ASSSRPSSAGELF

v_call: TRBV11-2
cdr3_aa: ASSPGQNNEKLF

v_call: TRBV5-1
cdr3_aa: ASSLGQVTDTQY

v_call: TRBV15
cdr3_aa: ATSYDRGLNYEQY

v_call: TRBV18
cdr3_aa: ASSPRATYEQY

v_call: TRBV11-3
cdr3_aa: ASSFGTGLRSTEAF

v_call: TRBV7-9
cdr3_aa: ASSLQGHEQF

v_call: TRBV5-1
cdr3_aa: ASSLDRLGEQY

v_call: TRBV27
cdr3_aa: ASRDSNTEAF

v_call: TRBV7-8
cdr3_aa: ASSPRLAGSFYNEQF

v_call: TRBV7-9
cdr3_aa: ASSLGASNYGYT

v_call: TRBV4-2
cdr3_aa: ASSQDRETGNTIY

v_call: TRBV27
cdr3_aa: ASSPRTGFEAF

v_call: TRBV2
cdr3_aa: ASSGGSADTQY

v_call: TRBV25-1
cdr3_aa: ASSRTERFQY

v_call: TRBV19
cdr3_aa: ASGYGQYGYT

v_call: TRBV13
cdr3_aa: ASSPRTGKPYNEQF

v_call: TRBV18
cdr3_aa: ASSPARLIQETQY